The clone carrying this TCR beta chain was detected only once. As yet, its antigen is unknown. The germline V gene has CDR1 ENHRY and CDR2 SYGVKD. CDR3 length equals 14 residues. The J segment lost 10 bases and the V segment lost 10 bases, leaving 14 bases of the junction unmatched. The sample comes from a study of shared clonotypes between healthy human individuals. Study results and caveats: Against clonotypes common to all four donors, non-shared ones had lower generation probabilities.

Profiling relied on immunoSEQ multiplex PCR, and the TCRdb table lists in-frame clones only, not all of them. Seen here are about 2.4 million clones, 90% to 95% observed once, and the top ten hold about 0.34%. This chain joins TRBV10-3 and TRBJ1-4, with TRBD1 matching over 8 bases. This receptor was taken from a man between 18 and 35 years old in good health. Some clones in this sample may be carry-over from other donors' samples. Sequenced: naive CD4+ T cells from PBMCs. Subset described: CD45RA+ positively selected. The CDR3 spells CASRRGQGEGKLFF. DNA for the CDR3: TGTGCCAGCCGTCGCGGACAGGGTGAGGGAAAACTGTTTTTT.